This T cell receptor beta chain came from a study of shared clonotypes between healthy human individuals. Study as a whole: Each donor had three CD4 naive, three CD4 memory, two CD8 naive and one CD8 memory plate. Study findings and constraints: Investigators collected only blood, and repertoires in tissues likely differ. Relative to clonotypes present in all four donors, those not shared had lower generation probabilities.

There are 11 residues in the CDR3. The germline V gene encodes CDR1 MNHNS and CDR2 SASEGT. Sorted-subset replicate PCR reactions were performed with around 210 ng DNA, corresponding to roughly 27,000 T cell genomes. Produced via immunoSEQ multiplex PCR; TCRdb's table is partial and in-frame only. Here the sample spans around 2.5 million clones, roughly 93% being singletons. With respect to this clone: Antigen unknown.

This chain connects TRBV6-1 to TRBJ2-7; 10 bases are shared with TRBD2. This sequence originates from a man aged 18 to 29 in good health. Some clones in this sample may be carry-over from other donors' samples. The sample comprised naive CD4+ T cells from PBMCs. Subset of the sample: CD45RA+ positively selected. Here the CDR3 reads CLSGRGYEQYF. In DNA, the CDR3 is TGTCTAAGCGGGAGGGGGTACGAGCAGTACTTC.